The T cell receptor (beta chain) described here comes from a study of blood T cell repertoires in COVID-19. Turning to the study itself: PBMCs, B-cell-depleted T cells, or T cells provided the cDNA or gDNA that made up the material.

The ends lost 8 bases at V and 3 bases at J; junction bases unmatched: 3. This CDR3 region has 12 residues. Per germline, CDR1 MNHEY and CDR2 SVGAGI. In the authors' workflow: Reference gene primer amplification gave nucleated cell count estimates. The assay was immunoSEQ multiplex PCR, and TCRdb's table has in-frame clones only and misses some. For V, J and clone size, that table is used; D and trimming come from the DNA. The sample has more than 40,000 clones, over 75% seen once. This TCR was recovered from a man aged 65 to 79 with acute or convalescent COVID-19. Sequenced: peripheral blood. J is TRBJ2-5 and V is TRBV6-5; 7 bases are shared with TRBD2. The CDR3 sequence is CASGTIKETQYF. DNA of the CDR3: TGTGCCAGCGGGACTATCAAAGAGACCCAGTACTTC.